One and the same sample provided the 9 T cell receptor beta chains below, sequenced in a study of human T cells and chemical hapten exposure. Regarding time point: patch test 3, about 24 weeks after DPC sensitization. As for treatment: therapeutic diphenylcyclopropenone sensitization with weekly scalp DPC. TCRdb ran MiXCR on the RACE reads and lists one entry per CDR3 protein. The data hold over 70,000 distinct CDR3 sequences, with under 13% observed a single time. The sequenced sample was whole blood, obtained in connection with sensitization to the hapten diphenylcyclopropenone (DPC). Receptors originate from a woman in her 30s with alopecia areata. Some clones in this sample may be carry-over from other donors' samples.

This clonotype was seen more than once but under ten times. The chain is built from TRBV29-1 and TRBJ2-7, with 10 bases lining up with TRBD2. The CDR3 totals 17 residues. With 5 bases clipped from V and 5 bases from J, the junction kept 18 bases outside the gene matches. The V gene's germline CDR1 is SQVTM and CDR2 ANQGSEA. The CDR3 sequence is CSVKAGGPYTTRDEQYF. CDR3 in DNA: TGCAGCGTTAAAGCGGGAGGGCCTTATACCACCCGGGACGAGCAGTACTTC.

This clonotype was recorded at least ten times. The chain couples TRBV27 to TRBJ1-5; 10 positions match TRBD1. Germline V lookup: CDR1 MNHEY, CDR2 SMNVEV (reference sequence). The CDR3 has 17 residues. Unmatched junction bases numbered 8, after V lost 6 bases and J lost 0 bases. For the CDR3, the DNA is TGTGCCAGCAGCCAAGGGGACAGGGGCTTTAGCAATCAGCCCCAGCATTTT. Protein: CASSQGDRGFSNQPQHF.

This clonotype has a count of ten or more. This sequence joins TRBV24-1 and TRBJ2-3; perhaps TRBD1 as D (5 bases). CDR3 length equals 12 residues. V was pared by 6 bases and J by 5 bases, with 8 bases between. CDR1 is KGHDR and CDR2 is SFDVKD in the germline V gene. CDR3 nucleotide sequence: TGTGCCACCAGTAATACAGGAGATACGCAGTATTTT. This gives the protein CATSNTGDTQYF.

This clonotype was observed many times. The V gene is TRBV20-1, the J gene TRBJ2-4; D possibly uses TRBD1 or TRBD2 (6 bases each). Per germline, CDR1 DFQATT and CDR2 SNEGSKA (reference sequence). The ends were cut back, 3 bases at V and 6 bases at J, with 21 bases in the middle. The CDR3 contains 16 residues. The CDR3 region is CSASRGTGVGGNIQYF. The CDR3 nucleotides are TGCAGTGCTAGCAGGGGCACGGGAGTCGGGGGAAACATTCAGTACTTC.

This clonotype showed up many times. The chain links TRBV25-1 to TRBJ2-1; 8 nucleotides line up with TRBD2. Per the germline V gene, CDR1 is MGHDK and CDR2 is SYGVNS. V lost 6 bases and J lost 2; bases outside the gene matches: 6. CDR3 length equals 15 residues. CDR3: CASRASGGTYNEQFF. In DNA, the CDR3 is TGTGCCAGCAGAGCCAGCGGGGGAACCTACAATGAGCAGTTCTTC.

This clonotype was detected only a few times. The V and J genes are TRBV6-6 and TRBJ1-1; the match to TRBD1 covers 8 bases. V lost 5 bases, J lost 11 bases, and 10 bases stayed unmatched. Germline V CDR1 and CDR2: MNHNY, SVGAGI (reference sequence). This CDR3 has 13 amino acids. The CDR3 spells CASSGGQGIRAFF. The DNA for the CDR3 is TGTGCCAGCAGTGGCGGACAGGGCATACGGGCTTTCTTT.

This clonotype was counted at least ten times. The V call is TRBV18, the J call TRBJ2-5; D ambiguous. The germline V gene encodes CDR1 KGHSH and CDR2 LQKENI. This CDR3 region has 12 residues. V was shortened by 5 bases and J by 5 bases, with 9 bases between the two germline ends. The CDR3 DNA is TGTGCCAGCTCAGTGCGAAAGGAGACCCAGTACTTC. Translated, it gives CASSVRKETQYF.

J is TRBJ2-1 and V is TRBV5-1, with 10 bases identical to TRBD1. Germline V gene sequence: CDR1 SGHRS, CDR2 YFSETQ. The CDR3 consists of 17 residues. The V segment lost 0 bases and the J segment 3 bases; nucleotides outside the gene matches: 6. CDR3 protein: CASSLAGDRGDYNEQFF. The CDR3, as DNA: TGCGCCAGCAGCTTGGCCGGGGACAGGGGTGACTACAATGAGCAGTTCTTC.

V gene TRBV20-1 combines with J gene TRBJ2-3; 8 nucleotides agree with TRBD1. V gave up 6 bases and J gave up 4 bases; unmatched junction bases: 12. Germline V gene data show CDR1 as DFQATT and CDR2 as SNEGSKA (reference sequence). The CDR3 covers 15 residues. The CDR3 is CSANAGQGIPDTQYF. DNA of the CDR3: TGCAGTGCCAACGCCGGACAGGGAATCCCAGATACGCAGTATTTT.